One and the same sample provided the 24 T cell receptor beta chains below, sequenced in a study of T cells in Graves' hyperthyroidism and ophthalmopathy. RNA transcripts provided the source from which TCR beta CDR3 regions were amplified. During a first-round RT-PCR of the TCR CDR3, the HTBI primer set was used. TCRdb processed the multiplex PCR reads anew with MiXCR; each CDR3 protein has one entry. The sample has more than 500,000 distinct CDR3 sequences; about 16% are singletons. Sequencing was performed on blood. The receptors shown here come from a woman in her 30s with Graves' ophthalmopathy.

This clonotype was seen repeatedly, ten times or more. The CDR3 is CSGSAGRTYNEQFF. Here the CDR3 DNA reads TGCAGCGGCTCAGCGGGAAGAACCTACAATGAGCAGTTCTTC. This chain links TRBV29-1 with TRBJ2-1; 7 bases map to TRBD2. Germline CDR1 reads SQVTM; CDR2 reads ANQGSEA. The V segment lost 7 bases and the J segment 2 bases; nucleotides outside the gene matches: 8. This CDR3 comprises 14 residues.

This clonotype has a count of ten or more. The V and J genes are TRBV28 and TRBJ2-1; D is possibly TRBD1 (5 bases). The V and J ends lost 6 bases and 0 bases respectively, with 15 bases between them. The germline gives CDR1 MDHEN, CDR2 SYDVKM. There are 16 residues in the CDR3. The CDR3 DNA is TGTGCCAGCAGGAGTTGGGGCGAAAGCTCCTACAATGAGCAGTTCTTC. This codes for CASRSWGESSYNEQFF.

This clonotype has a handful of counts. The genes are TRBV28 and TRBJ1-1; 9 bases line up with TRBD1. J gave up 6 bases and V 6 bases, and 11 bases lay outside the gene matches. This CDR3 is 15 amino acids long. The germline V gene has CDR1 MDHEN and CDR2 SYDVKM. The CDR3 is CASRLPGQGGAEAFF. The CDR3 nucleotides are TGTGCCAGCAGGTTACCGGGACAGGGAGGGGCTGAAGCTTTCTTT. The full variable domain, its missing parts supplied by reference TRBV28 and TRBJ1-1, is DVKVTQSSRYLVKRTGEKVFLECVQDMDHENMFWYRQDPGLGLRLIYFSYDVKMKEKGDIPEGYSVSREKKERFSLILESASTNQTSMYLCASRLPGQGGAEAFFGQGTRLTVV.

This clonotype came up many times. This rearrangement joins TRBV12-3 or TRBV12-4 to TRBJ1-3, with no clear D. V lost 6 bases to trimming and J lost 0 bases, with 9 bases between them. The CDR3 has 14 amino acids. The CDR3 loop is CASSRLFSGNTIYF. The CDR3 nucleotides are TGTGCCAGCAGCCGGCTGTTCTCTGGAAACACCATATATTTT.

This clonotype has more than one count but fewer than ten. This chain joins TRBV20-1 and TRBJ1-5; no clear D gene. The germline gives CDR1 DFQATT, CDR2 SNEGSKA (reference sequence). The CDR3 has 15 amino acids. The germline V and J ends were trimmed by 1 base and 0 bases, with 10 bases remaining between them. The CDR3 DNA reads as TGCAGTGCTAGAGTCCCGGAGTATAGCAATCAGCCCCAGCATTTT. Protein: CSARVPEYSNQPQHF.

The chain has TRBV6-1 and TRBJ2-4, with D tentatively TRBD1 (5 bases). The CDR3 sequence is 16 residues long. V was pared by 9 bases and J by 0 bases, with 18 bases between. Germline lookup yields CDR1 MNHNS and CDR2 SASEGT. The CDR3 DNA follows: TGTGCCAGTACTCCCCAGGGTTCTCTAGCCAAAAACATTCAGTACTTC. Its translation is CASTPQGSLAKNIQYF.

This clonotype was observed a handful of times. The rearrangement uses TRBV4-3 and TRBJ2-4; no reliable D call. Germline V gene lookup returns CDR1 LGHNA and CDR2 YSLEER. This CDR3 comprises 15 residues. V was pared by 1 base and J by 6 bases, with 13 bases between. In DNA, the CDR3 is TGCGCCAGCAGCCAAGTAGCCGGGCAGCTAAACATTCAGTACTTC. Translating it yields CASSQVAGQLNIQYF.

This clonotype was seen a few times. The genes are TRBV7-3 and TRBJ2-1, with 8 bases matching TRBD2. CDR1 is SGHTA, CDR2 FQGTGA, per germline. V lost 1 base, J lost 8 bases, and 7 bases stayed unmatched. The CDR3 runs to 15 residues. The CDR3 sequence is CASSLSRLAGYEQFF. CDR3 nucleotide sequence: TGTGCCAGCAGCTTAAGCCGGCTAGCGGGTTATGAGCAGTTCTTC.

This clonotype was detected many times. V usage is TRBV2 and J usage is TRBJ2-2; D may correspond to TRBD1 or TRBD2 (5 bases each). This CDR3 is built from 13 residues. The germline gives CDR1 SNHLY, CDR2 FYNNEI. V lost 7 bases to trimming and J lost 5 bases, with 11 bases between them. The CDR3 loop is CASIKGTTGELFF. CDR3 bases: TGTGCCAGCATTAAGGGGACGACCGGGGAGCTGTTTTTT.

About this clonotype: A much larger clone is a single base away; this may be a read error. This chain joins TRBV2 and TRBJ2-7; the D gene is possibly TRBD1 (6 bases). The CDR3 spans 13 residues. Germline V CDR1 and CDR2: SNHLY, FYNNEI. V lost 11 bases and J 7 bases, leaving 21 bases between the germline ends. The CDR3 here is CAGAETGLGEQYF. CDR3 coding DNA: TGTGCCGGCGCTGAAACAGGGTTGGGGGAGCAGTACTTC. Using reference TRBV2 and TRBJ2-7 for the parts outside the CDR3, the full variable domain is EPEVTQTPSHQVTQMGQEVILRCVPISNHLYFYWYRQILGQKVEFLVSFYNNEISEKSEIFDDQFSVERPDGSNFTLKIRSTKLEDSAMYFCAGAETGLGEQYFGPGTRLTVT.

The V and J genes are TRBV6-1 and TRBJ2-7, with D perhaps matching TRBD1 (7 bases). CDR1 and CDR2 from the germline V gene are MNHNS and SASEGT. The CDR3 is 16 amino acids. The V end lost 8 bases, the J end lost 3 bases, and 23 bases lay between the germline ends. CDR3 in DNA: TGTGCCAGCCATCCAAAGGGGGGACAGAGGGACTACGAGCAGTACTTC. It is translated as CASHPKGGQRDYEQYF.

This clonotype appeared a few times. Because it lacks the conserved phenylalanine or tryptophan at the end, this CDR3 is likely a read error. The rearrangement links TRBV30 to TRBJ2-1; D ambiguous. Trimming removed 1 base at V and 4 bases at J, with 8 bases between. The germline V gene encodes CDR1 GTSNPN and CDR2 SVGIG (reference sequence). CDR3 length: 13 amino acids. CDR3 amino acids: CAWSEMGYNEQFL. The CDR3 DNA reads TGTGCCTGGAGTGAAATGGGGTACAATGAGCAGTTCCTC.

This clonotype was picked up many times. The chain employs TRBV28 and TRBJ2-7; 7 bases map to TRBD1. V was clipped by 7 bases and J by 1 base; unmatched bases: 10. CDR1 is MDHEN, CDR2 SYDVKM, per germline. CDR3 size: 15 residues. Here the CDR3 DNA reads TGTGCCAGCAACCCGGGACAGATAGTTTCCTACGAGCAGTACTTC. Protein sequence: CASNPGQIVSYEQYF.

The table lists this clonotype with many counts. The chain has TRBV2 and TRBJ1-1, with D perhaps TRBD1 (5 bases). Germline lookup yields CDR1 SNHLY and CDR2 FYNNEI. CDR3 length equals 17 residues. Trimming shortened V by 2 bases and J by 0 bases, and 16 bases separated the two germline ends. The CDR3 sequence: CASSEFFGARMNTEAFF. CDR3 in DNA: TGTGCCAGCAGTGAATTTTTCGGGGCCCGCATGAACACTGAAGCTTTCTTT.

The rearrangement uses TRBV28 and TRBJ1-2, with D unclear. The CDR3 is made up of 14 amino acids. V was shortened by 5 bases and J by 4 bases, with 14 bases between the two germline ends. CDR1 MDHEN and CDR2 SYDVKM come from the germline V gene. CDR3: CASSTLKRIYGYTF. The CDR3 nucleotides read TGTGCCAGCAGTACTCTTAAGAGAATCTATGGCTACACCTTC.

This clonotype was counted a few times. The chain carries TRBV4-1 and TRBJ1-5; no clear D. Trimming shortened V by 1 base and J by 4 bases, and 20 bases separated the two germline ends. The CDR3 has 18 amino acids. Germline CDR1 and CDR2: MGHRA and YSYEKL. The CDR3 protein is CASSQGGIGQRINQPQHF. The CDR3 nucleotides read TGCGCCAGCAGCCAAGGAGGTATAGGGCAGAGGATAAATCAGCCCCAGCATTTT.

The sample holds a few counts of this clonotype. The chain uses TRBV4-1 and TRBJ2-6, with a tentative D call TRBD1 (5 bases). The germline V gene encodes CDR1 MGHRA and CDR2 YSYEKL. V was shortened by 1 base and J by 2 bases, with 12 bases between the two germline ends. This CDR3 comprises 17 residues. The CDR3 here is CASSQVAGNPGANVLTF. DNA for the CDR3: TGCGCCAGCAGCCAAGTGGCAGGGAATCCTGGGGCCAACGTCCTGACTTTC.

This clonotype was counted at least ten times. The rearrangement links TRBV24-1 to TRBJ2-5; D not resolved. The CDR3 loop spans 16 amino acids. Germline assignment: CDR1 KGHDR and CDR2 SFDVKD. V lost 4 bases, J lost 5 bases, and 19 bases lay in between. CDR3 coding DNA: TGTGCCACCAGTGACCGGACGCCTACCCTGGGGGAGACCCAGTACTTC. It encodes CATSDRTPTLGETQYF.

This clonotype was picked up many times. The chain recombines TRBV6-5 with TRBJ2-7; D ambiguous. The V and J ends lost 0 bases and 5 bases respectively, with 11 bases between them. The CDR3 length is 14 residues. Germline loops: CDR1 MNHEY, CDR2 SVGAGI. CDR3 sequence (DNA): TGTGCCAGCAGTTACTCGTCGGGTCGGAACGAGCAGTACTTC. This translates into CASSYSSGRNEQYF.

This clonotype was detected a few times. The chain has TRBV30 and TRBJ2-1; 12 bases line up with TRBD2. Germline-derived CDR1 and CDR2 are GTSNPN and SVGIG (reference sequence). V lost 4 bases to trimming and J lost 15 bases; unmatched junction nucleotides: 4. The CDR3 sequence is 11 residues long. CDR3 nucleotides: TGTGCCTGGACCGCTAGCGGGAGGGCGTTCTTC. Protein sequence: CAWTASGRAFF.

This clonotype was observed at least ten times. CDR3 region: CASSLRAVTGEQYF. CDR3 bases: TGTGCCAGCAGTTTGAGGGCGGTCACTGGCGAGCAGTACTTC. The chain links TRBV28 to TRBJ2-7, with D tentatively TRBD2 (5 bases). Germline V CDR1 and CDR2: MDHEN, SYDVKM. The V gene lost 3 bases and the J gene lost 6 bases, with 15 bases spanning the gap. This CDR3 has 14 amino acids.

Points on this clonotype: One junction end does not reproduce the germline sequence, and a read error may be involved. The chain uses TRBV28 and TRBJ1-4; D remains unclear. Germline V gene lookup returns CDR1 MDHEN and CDR2 SYDVKM. CDR3 length: 11 residues. The DNA for the CDR3 is TGTGCCGGCAGTTTTCGGGAAAAACTGTTTTTT. As protein: CAGSFREKLFF.

This clonotype was seen many times. The rearrangement uses TRBV20-1 and TRBJ2-7; D is perhaps TRBD2 (6 bases). The CDR3 consists of 14 residues. Between the trimmed V and J ends, which lost 6 bases and 4 bases, there was a span of 19 bases. Germline values: CDR1 DFQATT, CDR2 SNEGSKA (reference sequence). CDR3 in DNA: TGCAGTGCGACCACTGGCGGGAAAACTTACGAGCAGTACTTC. Protein sequence: CSATTGGKTYEQYF.

This clonotype was seen just once. This rearrangement joins TRBV19 to TRBJ2-4, with D maybe TRBD1 (5 bases). V lost 3 bases and J 5 bases, leaving 14 bases between the germline ends. Germline V gene data show CDR1 as LNHDA and CDR2 as SQIVND (reference sequence). This CDR3 has 15 amino acids. This chain's CDR3 is CASSIPQVAENIQYF. In DNA form, the CDR3 reads TGTGCCAGTAGTATCCCACAGGTGGCGGAAAACATTCAGTACTTC.